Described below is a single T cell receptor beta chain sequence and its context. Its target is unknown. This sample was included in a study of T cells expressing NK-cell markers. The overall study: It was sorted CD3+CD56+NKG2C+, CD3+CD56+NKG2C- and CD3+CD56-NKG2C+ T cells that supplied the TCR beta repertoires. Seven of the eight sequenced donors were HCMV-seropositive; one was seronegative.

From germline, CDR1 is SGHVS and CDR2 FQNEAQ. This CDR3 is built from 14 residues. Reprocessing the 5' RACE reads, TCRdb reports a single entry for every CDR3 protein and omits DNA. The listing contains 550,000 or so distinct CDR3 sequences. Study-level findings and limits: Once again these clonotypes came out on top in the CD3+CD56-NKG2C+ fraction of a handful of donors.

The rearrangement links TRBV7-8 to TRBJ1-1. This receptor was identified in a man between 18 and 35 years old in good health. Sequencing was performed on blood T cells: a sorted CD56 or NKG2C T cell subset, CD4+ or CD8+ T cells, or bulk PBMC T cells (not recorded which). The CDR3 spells CASSLERFRSEAFF.